Following are 17 T cell receptor beta chains from one sample sequenced in a study of blood T cells in healthy people across ages. A second 7 to 11 cycle PCR used barcoded and J-beta primers. TCRdb reprocessed the 5' RACE reads via MiXCR and lists one record per CDR3 protein. Among fewer than 2,000,000 distinct CDR3 sequences listed, about 31% were seen once. Sample: blood. These receptors were collected from a woman aged 30 to 39 in good health.

On this clonotype itself: Sequence at one end of the junction differs from germline and may be a read error. The chain joins TRBV20-1 to TRBJ1-2, with no clear D. The CDR3 extends over 13 amino acids. The germline V gene encodes CDR1 DFQATT and CDR2 SNEGSKA (reference sequence). The CDR3 region has the DNA TGCAGTTCAGTGACGCCCGCTGGCTATGACTACACCTTC. This gives the protein CSSVTPAGYDYTF.

The CDR3 reads CSVERTGGSYEQYF. DNA of the CDR3: TGCAGCGTTGAGCGGACGGGGGGATCCTACGAGCAGTACTTC. The chain has TRBV29-1 and TRBJ2-7; 7 nucleotides line up with TRBD2. The V and J ends lost 3 bases and 1 base, in that order; junction bases with no gene match: 6. The CDR3 runs 14 residues. Germline V CDR1 and CDR2: SQVTM, ANQGSEA.

This clonotype was counted a few times. V usage is TRBV20-1 and J usage is TRBJ2-3; TRBD1 might be the D (6 bases). The CDR3 has 15 residues. The V end lost 6 bases, the J end lost 4 bases, and 20 bases lay between the germline ends. Germline V gene sequence: CDR1 DFQATT, CDR2 SNEGSKA (reference sequence). The CDR3 is CSAPGHPKQADTQYF. CDR3 coding DNA: TGCAGTGCCCCGGGACATCCGAAGCAGGCAGATACGCAGTATTTT.

The rearrangement links TRBV11-1 to TRBJ2-1; TRBD2 agrees at 7 bases. Germline loops: CDR1 SGHAT, CDR2 FQDESV (reference sequence). With 6 bases clipped from V and 8 bases from J, the junction kept 16 bases outside the gene matches. The CDR3 runs to 16 residues. In DNA form, the CDR3 reads TGTGCCAGCAGTTTGACCGGGGGGTCTATTTTTCATGAGCAGTTCTTC. Protein sequence: CASSLTGGSIFHEQFF.

This chain links TRBV20-1 with TRBJ2-3, with 15 bases lining up with TRBD2. CDR1 and CDR2 (germline): DFQATT, SNEGSKA (reference sequence). The trim removed 6 bases at V and 5 bases at J, leaving 15 bases unmatched. There are 18 residues in the CDR3. CDR3 region: CSADGRTSGGAGLDTQYF. CDR3 bases: TGCAGTGCCGACGGGAGGACTAGCGGGGGGGCCGGTTTAGATACGCAGTATTTT.

Details on this clonotype: A read error may account for a junction end that differs from germline. The V and J genes are TRBV19 and TRBJ2-7, with 7 bases aligning to TRBD1. CDR1 LNHDA and CDR2 SQIVND come from the germline V gene (reference sequence). The length of the CDR3 is 15 residues. The CDR3 DNA is TGTGCCAGTAAGCGGCGGGCGGACAGGCGGTACGGGCAGTACTTC. Translated: CASKRRADRRYGQYF.

This clonotype showed up just a few times. The genes are TRBV5-1 and TRBJ1-2, with 10 bases identical to TRBD1. CDR3 size: 15 residues. Germline V gene data show CDR1 as SGHRS and CDR2 as YFSETQ. Trimming took 5 bases from V and 6 from J; bases not matched to a gene: 10. In nucleotides, the CDR3 is TGCGCCAGCAGACCTACCGGGACAGGGGTTGATGGCTACACCTTC. Protein sequence: CASRPTGTGVDGYTF.

This clonotype was counted between two and nine times. The CDR3 loop is CASSPMGSLKTYEQYF. Here the CDR3 DNA reads TGTGCCAGCAGTCCCATGGGAAGCTTAAAGACCTACGAGCAGTACTTC. The chain employs TRBV6-1 and TRBJ2-7; D gene unclear. This CDR3 is 16 amino acids long. Between the trimmed V and J ends, which lost 5 bases and 2 bases, there was a span of 19 bases. CDR1 is MNHNS and CDR2 is SASEGT in the germline V gene.

The chain joins TRBV9 to TRBJ1-2; D is ambiguous. Trimming cost V 0 bases and J 4 bases, with 7 bases left between them. Germline V gene data show CDR1 as SGDLS and CDR2 as YYNGEE. The CDR3 extends over 13 amino acids. CDR3 DNA: TGTGCCAGCAGCGTAGAAGTAGGCTATGGCTACACCTTC. Its protein product is CASSVEVGYGYTF.

The rearrangement links TRBV4-1 to TRBJ2-1, with 7 bases aligning to TRBD1. Trimming cost V 4 bases and J 8 bases; bases outside gene matches: 11. Germline CDR1 and CDR2: MGHRA and YSYEKL. The CDR3 consists of 15 residues. The CDR3 spells CASSPQGVWDYEQFF. As DNA, the CDR3 is TGCGCCAGCAGCCCCCAGGGGGTGTGGGATTATGAGCAGTTCTTC.

In its sample, this clonotype was seen a few times. The CDR3: CASSYERGGDETQYF. DNA for the CDR3: TGTGCCAGCAGTTACGAGCGGGGGGGCGATGAGACCCAGTACTTC. The V gene is TRBV6-2 or TRBV6-3, the J gene TRBJ2-5, with 10 bases that match TRBD2. The CDR3 has 15 residues. The V gene end was trimmed by 2 bases and the J gene end by 5 bases; junction bases not matched to a gene: 5. Germline CDR1 is MNHEY and CDR2 is SVGEGT.

This clonotype was counted a few times. The genes are TRBV15 and TRBJ2-5, with D possibly being TRBD2 (6 bases). CDR3 length: 15 amino acids. Trimming took 1 base from V and 2 from J, leaving 11 bases between them. Per germline, CDR1 LNHNV and CDR2 YYDKDF (reference sequence). The CDR3 protein is CATSRARGKQETQYF. The CDR3 coding sequence is TGTGCCACCAGCAGAGCTCGCGGGAAGCAAGAGACCCAGTACTTC.

This clonotype was seen repeatedly, ten times or more. The V call is TRBV6-5, the J call TRBJ2-5; 7 nucleotides agree with TRBD2. V trimming: 2 bases; J trimming: 5 bases; junction bases outside the gene matches: 26. The CDR3 runs to 21 residues. Germline-derived CDR1 and CDR2 are MNHEY and SVGAGI. CDR3 amino acids: CASSYPLGVGGPRGAWETQYF. Here the CDR3 DNA reads TGTGCCAGCAGTTACCCCCTTGGGGTGGGAGGGCCCCGTGGTGCGTGGGAGACCCAGTACTTC.

The gene calls are TRBV7-9 and TRBJ1-5; D remains ambiguous. Germline V gives CDR1 SEHNR, CDR2 FQNEAQ (reference sequence). Trimming shortened V by 4 bases and J by 9 bases, and 22 bases separated the two germline ends. The CDR3 length is 16 residues. CDR3 DNA sequence: TGTGCCAGCAGCTCCTCCCTCGACCGGGAACGATGGCCCCAGCATTTT. Residues: CASSSSLDRERWPQHF. Full variable domain (missing parts from reference TRBV7-9 and TRBJ1-5): DTGVSQNPRHKITKRGQNVTFRCDPISEHNRLYWYRQTLGQGPEFLTYFQNEAQLEKSRLLSDRFSAERPKGSFSTLEIQRTEQGDSAMYLCASSSSLDRERWPQHFGDGTRLSIL.

This chain connects TRBV7-6 to TRBJ2-3; 12 bases are shared with TRBD2. V lost 5 bases and J lost 4; bases outside the gene matches: 13. Germline V gives CDR1 SGHVS, CDR2 FNYEAQ. The CDR3 loop spans 18 amino acids. DNA of the CDR3: TGTGCCAGCAGCCTAAACCCGGCTAGCGGGGGGGCCCCAGATACGCAGTATTTT. Protein product: CASSLNPASGGAPDTQYF.

This clonotype came up a few times. The CDR3 DNA reads TGTGCCATCAGCCAAAGCGGGGGGGCCGTCAATGAGCAGTTCTTC. It encodes CAISQSGGAVNEQFF. The J gene is TRBJ2-1, the V gene TRBV10-3, with TRBD2 matching 10 bases. The CDR3 runs 15 residues. The germline V gene encodes CDR1 ENHRY and CDR2 SYGVKD. Losses at the gene ends were 6 bases for V and 6 bases for J; bases not matched to a gene: 8.

In this sample, this clonotype turned up a few times. The rearrangement uses TRBV6-5 and TRBJ1-5; D is undetermined. The CDR3 covers 16 residues. V lost 4 bases and J 1 base, leaving 14 bases between the germline ends. The germline V gene has CDR1 MNHEY and CDR2 SVGAGI. DNA for the CDR3: TGTGCCAGCAGTTCGACCCCTTCAATAAGCAATCAGCCCCAGCATTTT. Amino acids: CASSSTPSISNQPQHF.